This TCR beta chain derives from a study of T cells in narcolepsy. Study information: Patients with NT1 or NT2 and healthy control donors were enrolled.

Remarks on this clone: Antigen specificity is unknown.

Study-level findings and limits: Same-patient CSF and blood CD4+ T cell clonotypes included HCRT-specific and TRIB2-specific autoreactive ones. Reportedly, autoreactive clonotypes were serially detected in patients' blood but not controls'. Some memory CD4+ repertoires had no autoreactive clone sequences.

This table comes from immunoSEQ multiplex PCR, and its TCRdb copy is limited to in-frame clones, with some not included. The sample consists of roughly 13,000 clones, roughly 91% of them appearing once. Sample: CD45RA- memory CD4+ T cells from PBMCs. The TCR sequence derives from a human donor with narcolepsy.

CDR3 sequence (DNA): TGTGCCAGCAGTCGAAGCGTCCGCGGGAACACTGAAGCTTTCTTT. Amino acid sequence: CASSRSVRGNTEAFF. The J gene is TRBJ1-1, the V gene TRBV6-1; D is unclear. Germline V gene data show CDR1 as MNHNS and CDR2 as SASEGT. The length of the CDR3 is 15 residues. The V and J ends lost 5 bases and 1 base respectively, with 14 bases between them.